Following are 21 T cell receptor beta chains from one sample sequenced in a study of blood T cell repertoires in COVID-19 (dated by TCRdb to about 2020). The library was made by the immunoSEQ multiplex PCR assay. Not all clones reach the TCRdb copy of this immuneACCESS table, which keeps in-frame sequences only. Checked studies attribute under half of the gap to unresolved V genes and leave the rest unexplained. The sample table records some 320,000 clones; about 90% of these occur just once. The biggest ten clones account for under 3.5% of the sample. The sequenced sample was PBMCs or T cells enriched from blood (not recorded which). The receptors here all came from a woman in her fifties or sixties who had been exposed to COVID-19.

The CDR3 loop reads CASSAARFTGWDTEAFF. CDR3 bases: TGTGCCAGCAGTGCCGCGAGGTTCACAGGGTGGGACACTGAAGCTTTCTTT. This sequence joins TRBV2 and TRBJ1-1; tentatively, D is TRBD1 (6 bases). Germline assignment: CDR1 SNHLY and CDR2 FYNNEI. This CDR3 has 17 residues. Between the trimmed V and J ends, which lost 4 bases and 3 bases, there was a span of 21 bases.

This clone came up once. This sequence joins TRBV25-1 and TRBJ2-2; possible D gene TRBD2, 7 bases. V lost 1 base, J lost 3 bases, and 18 bases lay in between. The CDR3 has 18 amino acids. The germline V gene has CDR1 MGHDK and CDR2 SYGVNS. The CDR3 spells CASSELGSRGGYTGELFF. CDR3 in DNA: TGTGCCAGCAGTGAATTAGGTTCCAGGGGAGGGTACACCGGGGAGCTGTTTTTT.

The chain recombines TRBV9 with TRBJ1-3; 9 nucleotides agree with TRBD1. This CDR3 comprises 16 residues. CDR1 is SGDLS, CDR2 YYNGEE, per germline. The ends lost 0 bases at V and 7 bases at J; junction bases unmatched: 8. The CDR3 coding sequence is TGTGCCAGCAGCGTAGGGATGACAGGGGGACTGAACACCATATATTTT. Translating gives CASSVGMTGGLNTIYF.

The chain combines TRBV4-2 with TRBJ2-7; D is unclear. The CDR3 loop spans 14 amino acids. The V and J ends lost 0 bases and 6 bases respectively, with 12 bases between them. The germline V gene has CDR1 LGHNA and CDR2 YNFKEQ. The chain's CDR3 is CASSQDLFVGEQYF. The CDR3 nucleotides are TGTGCCAGCAGCCAAGATCTCTTCGTCGGCGAGCAGTACTTC.

The J gene is TRBJ1-3, the V gene TRBV7-2; D gene ambiguous. CDR1 is SGHTA, CDR2 FQGNSA, per germline. The germline V and J ends were trimmed by 1 base and 2 bases, with 12 bases remaining between them. This CDR3 has 16 amino acids. CDR3 DNA sequence: TGTGCCAGCAGCTTAGGAGGAAACCTAGCTGGAAACACCATATATTTT. Translation gives CASSLGGNLAGNTIYF.

The CDR3 nucleotides read TGTGCCAGCAGCCAAGAGATTCCGGGGGGTTCCTACAATGAGCAGTTCTTC. This codes for CASSQEIPGGSYNEQFF. V gene TRBV3-1 (or the pseudogene TRBV3-2) combines with J gene TRBJ2-1, with 7 bases lining up with TRBD2. The trim removed 0 bases at V and 1 base at J, leaving 6 bases unmatched. The germline V gene encodes CDR1 LGHDT and CDR2 YNNKEL (reference sequence). The CDR3 is made up of 17 amino acids.

J is TRBJ1-5 and V is TRBV7-2; D is unclear. CDR1 is SGHTA, CDR2 FQGNSA, per germline. With 1 base removed from V and 4 bases from J, the gap between germline ends came to 11 bases. The CDR3 contains 15 residues. The CDR3 is CASSLVPNSNQPQHF. The CDR3 DNA reads as TGTGCCAGCAGCTTAGTACCCAACTCAAATCAGCCCCAGCATTTT.

The V and J genes are TRBV11-2 and TRBJ2-7; maybe TRBD1 (6 bases). The CDR3 spans 15 residues. V was pared by 1 base and J by 2 bases, with 12 bases between. Germline V gene sequence: CDR1 SGHAT, CDR2 FQNNGV. The CDR3 DNA reads as TGTGCCAGCAGCTTAGTGTCAGGGGAACCCTACGAGCAGTACTTC. This codes for CASSLVSGEPYEQYF.

The V and J genes are TRBV12-3 or TRBV12-4 and TRBJ1-6, with D possibly matching TRBD1 (5 bases). There are 13 residues in the CDR3. V lost 6 bases and J 7 bases, leaving 10 bases between the germline ends. CDR3 nucleotide sequence: TGTGCCAGCAGGGGGGGAACGAATTCACCCCTCCACTTT. Its protein product is CASRGGTNSPLHF.

This rearrangement joins TRBV5-6 to TRBJ2-2, with TRBD1 matching 8 bases. Germline CDR1 and CDR2: SGHDT and YYEEEE. V lost 4 bases to trimming and J lost 7 bases; unmatched junction nucleotides: 3. This CDR3 spans 13 amino acids. DNA of the CDR3: TGTGCCAGCAGCCCGACAGGGGTCGGGGAGCTGTTTTTT. Amino acid sequence: CASSPTGVGELFF.

The chain links TRBV5-1 to TRBJ1-4; D might be TRBD1 (5 bases). V was trimmed by 3 bases and J by 0 bases, leaving 15 bases between them. The CDR3 runs 17 residues. From germline, CDR1 is SGHRS and CDR2 YFSETQ. The CDR3 here is CASSSTIGQATNEKLFF. The CDR3 region has the DNA TGCGCCAGCAGCTCAACGATAGGACAAGCAACTAATGAAAAACTGTTTTTT.

The chain joins TRBV7-9 to TRBJ1-4; the D is unclear. Germline V gene data show CDR1 as SEHNR and CDR2 as FQNEAQ (reference sequence). This CDR3 contains 17 residues. The germline V and J ends were trimmed by 0 bases and 3 bases, with 14 bases remaining between them. CDR3 residues: CASSLAQWGESNEKLFF. CDR3 sequence (DNA): TGTGCCAGCAGCTTAGCTCAATGGGGAGAGTCTAATGAAAAACTGTTTTTT.

This chain joins TRBV4-1 and TRBJ1-2; D perhaps matches TRBD1 (5 bases). Germline V gene sequence: CDR1 MGHRA, CDR2 YSYEKL. V lost 0 bases and J lost 8, with 16 bases in between. The CDR3 is 15 amino acids. The CDR3 region is CASSQDGAGIRGYTF. CDR3 nucleotides: TGCGCCAGCAGCCAAGATGGGGCAGGGATACGCGGCTACACCTTC.

The rearrangement uses TRBV27 and TRBJ2-5; 8 bases align to TRBD1. After removal of 5 bases from V and 4 bases from J, the junction contained 12 bases not matched to a gene. The CDR3 sequence is 16 residues long. The germline CDR1 and CDR2 sequences are MNHEY and SMNVEV (reference sequence). This CDR3 reads CASSPGTGYLIETQYF. DNA of the CDR3: TGTGCCAGCAGTCCCGGGACAGGCTATCTGATAGAGACCCAGTACTTC.

The V and J genes are TRBV28 and TRBJ1-2; D remains unclear. Trimming removed 2 bases from V and 6 bases from J, with 4 bases in between. The CDR3 consists of 11 residues. Germline V gives CDR1 MDHEN, CDR2 SYDVKM. The CDR3 is CASSLVDGYTF. CDR3 coding DNA: TGTGCCAGCAGTTTAGTCGATGGCTACACCTTC.

The V gene is TRBV7-8, the J gene TRBJ1-5, with D uncertain. V was shortened by 1 base and J by 2 bases, with 9 bases between the two germline ends. CDR1 is SGHVS, CDR2 FQNEAQ, per germline. The CDR3 runs to 15 residues. The CDR3, as DNA: TGTGCCAGCAGCTTAGAGTATGGAGGCAATCAGCCCCAGCATTTT. Translation: CASSLEYGGNQPQHF.

The chain carries TRBV19 and TRBJ2-5; 8 bases fit TRBD1. The V gene end was trimmed by 4 bases and the J gene end by 5 bases; junction bases not matched to a gene: 6. The germline CDR1 and CDR2 sequences are LNHDA and SQIVND (reference sequence). The CDR3 runs 14 residues. CDR3: CASSTRTGFETQYF. Written as DNA, the CDR3 is TGTGCCAGTAGTACACGGACAGGGTTCGAGACCCAGTACTTC.

On this clone itself: Distinct nucleotide sequences in the sample also encode this CDR3. The chain employs TRBV5-1 and TRBJ2-7; the match to TRBD2 covers 8 bases. The CDR3 consists of 14 residues. After removal of 0 bases from V and 2 bases from J, the junction contained 1 base not matched to a gene. Looked up from germline, CDR1 is SGHRS and CDR2 is YFSETQ. This CDR3 is CASSLAAGAYEQYF. CDR3 in DNA: TGCGCCAGCAGCTTGGCAGCGGGAGCCTACGAGCAGTACTTC.

The chain is built from TRBV14 and TRBJ1-6, with TRBD1 matching 10 bases. The CDR3 totals 20 residues. CDR1 is SGHDN and CDR2 is FVKESK in the germline V gene. The junction had 15 bases not matched to a gene; V was cut back by 0 bases and J by 7 bases. The DNA for the CDR3 is TGTGCCAGCAGCCAAGATCTAATAGTGGACAGGGGGAAATGGAATTCACCCCTCCACTTT. Amino acid sequence: CASSQDLIVDRGKWNSPLHF.

This chain links TRBV27 with TRBJ2-2; possibly TRBD1 for D (6 bases). V was pared by 5 bases and J by 2 bases, with 21 bases between. CDR3 length equals 18 residues. From germline, CDR1 is MNHEY and CDR2 SMNVEV (reference sequence). CDR3 coding DNA: TGTGCCAGCAGTCCGACCCCGGACAGAAAAGGAAACACCGGGGAGCTGTTTTTT. Translation gives CASSPTPDRKGNTGELFF.

The chain combines TRBV25-1 with TRBJ2-7; a possible D gene is TRBD1 (6 bases). Germline V gene lookup returns CDR1 MGHDK and CDR2 SYGVNS. The CDR3 consists of 13 residues. V was cut by 4 bases and J by 2 bases, with 9 bases left in between. The CDR3 DNA reads as TGTGCCAGCAGTGGACAGGCTACCTACGAGCAGTACTTC. It yields the protein CASSGQATYEQYF.